These T cell receptor beta chains were read from a single sample in a study of a mutant IDH1 vaccine in newly diagnosed glioma. Sequencing used immunoSEQ multiplex PCR; TCRdb keeps in-frame clones, though not all of them. The sample yields 77,000 or so clones, approximately 85% seen once. Their cognate antigens are unknown. Sequences were derived from PBMCs, sampled from a glioma patient whose treatment included an IDH1 peptide vaccine. The receptors derive from a woman between 45 and 60 years old with glioma. Each CDR3 is given with its conserved first and last residue. Fields, in order: CDR3 protein, CDR3 DNA, V gene, J gene, CDR3 length, D gene, clone size. A D gene is named only where the DNA matches it firmly. A clone size is listed for some rows: how often the clone was seen (once, few, many), or a class if it is expanded.

CDR3aa: CASSVDRVGNEQFF
CDR3nt: TGTGCCAGTAGTGTTGACAGGGTGGGGAATGAGCAGTTCTTC
v_gene: TRBV19
j_gene: TRBJ2-1
len: 14
d_gene: TRBD1
abundance: -

CDR3aa: CASSSKRGSSYNEQFF
CDR3nt: TGTGCCAGCAGCTCAAAGCGGGGGAGCTCCTACAATGAGCAGTTCTTC
v_gene: TRBV7-9
j_gene: TRBJ2-1
len: 16
d_gene: TRBD2
abundance: -

CDR3aa: CASSIAPWTGGGETQYF
CDR3nt: TGTGCCAGTAGTATAGCCCCTTGGACAGGGGGTGGAGAGACCCAGTACTTC
v_gene: TRBV19
j_gene: TRBJ2-5
len: 17
d_gene: TRBD1
abundance: -

CDR3aa: CASSVGGGGLNEQFF
CDR3nt: TGTGCCAGCAGTGTTGGGGGGGGAGGGCTCAATGAGCAGTTCTTC
v_gene: TRBV27
j_gene: TRBJ2-1
len: 15
d_gene: TRBD2
abundance: -

CDR3aa: CASSSRLTDTQYF
CDR3nt: TGCGCCAGCAGCTCCCGGTTAACAGATACGCAGTATTTT
v_gene: TRBV4-1
j_gene: TRBJ2-3
len: 13
d_gene: -
abundance: -

CDR3aa: CASSLQGGGNTIYF
CDR3nt: TGTGCCAGCAGTCTCCAGGGTGGTGGAAACACCATATATTTT
v_gene: TRBV27
j_gene: TRBJ1-3
len: 14
d_gene: -
abundance: -

CDR3aa: CASSMARVYGYTF
CDR3nt: TGTGCCAGTAGTATGGCGCGTGTATATGGCTACACCTTC
v_gene: TRBV19
j_gene: TRBJ1-2
len: 13
d_gene: -
abundance: -

CDR3aa: CAIGSSYEQYF
CDR3nt: TGTGCCATCGGGTCTTCCTACGAGCAGTACTTC
v_gene: TRBV2
j_gene: TRBJ2-7
len: 11
d_gene: -
abundance: -

CDR3aa: CASSILAGGETQYF
CDR3nt: TGTGCCAGCAGCATACTAGCGGGGGGTGAGACCCAGTACTTC
v_gene: TRBV5-4
j_gene: TRBJ2-5
len: 14
d_gene: TRBD2
abundance: -

CDR3aa: CASSLSGDYGYTF
CDR3nt: TGTGCCAGCAGCTTATCGGGAGACTATGGCTACACCTTC
v_gene: TRBV7-8
j_gene: TRBJ1-2
len: 13
d_gene: -
abundance: -

CDR3aa: CASSSPPYTLSTDTQYF
CDR3nt: TGTGCCAGTAGTAGCCCCCCCTATACTCTTAGCACAGATACGCAGTATTTT
v_gene: TRBV19
j_gene: TRBJ2-3
len: 17
d_gene: -
abundance: -

CDR3aa: CASSDEGARPYF
CDR3nt: TGCGCCAGCAGTGACGAGGGGGCGAGGCCGTACTTC
v_gene: TRBV10-2
j_gene: TRBJ2-7
len: 12
d_gene: TRBD1
abundance: -

CDR3aa: CASRYNEKLFF
CDR3nt: TGTGCCAGCAGGTACAATGAAAAACTGTTTTTT
v_gene: TRBV28
j_gene: TRBJ1-4
len: 11
d_gene: -
abundance: -

CDR3aa: CASSPFGGYNYGYTF
CDR3nt: TGTGCCAGTAGTCCCTTCGGGGGCTACAACTATGGCTACACCTTC
v_gene: TRBV19
j_gene: TRBJ1-2
len: 15
d_gene: -
abundance: once

CDR3aa: CASSLGAGPSTDTQYF
CDR3nt: TGCGCCAGCAGCTTGGGCGCAGGGCCTAGCACAGATACGCAGTATTTT
v_gene: TRBV5-1
j_gene: TRBJ2-3
len: 16
d_gene: -
abundance: -

CDR3aa: CASSLGTTQYF
CDR3nt: TGTGCCAGCAGTTTAGGGACTACGCAGTATTTT
v_gene: TRBV28
j_gene: TRBJ2-3
len: 11
d_gene: -
abundance: -

CDR3aa: CASRWGNQPQHF
CDR3nt: TGTGCCAGCAGATGGGGCAATCAGCCCCAGCATTTT
v_gene: TRBV27
j_gene: TRBJ1-5
len: 12
d_gene: -
abundance: -

CDR3aa: CASSFPLGEQYF
CDR3nt: TGTGCCAGCAGCTTCCCTTTGGGGGAGCAGTACTTC
v_gene: TRBV5-5
j_gene: TRBJ2-7
len: 12
d_gene: -
abundance: -

CDR3aa: CASSIWGYEQYF
CDR3nt: TGTGCCAGTAGTATTTGGGGCTACGAGCAGTACTTC
v_gene: TRBV19
j_gene: TRBJ2-7
len: 12
d_gene: -
abundance: -

CDR3aa: CSVGDRNEAFF
CDR3nt: TGCAGCGTAGGGGACAGAAATGAAGCTTTCTTT
v_gene: TRBV29-1
j_gene: TRBJ1-1
len: 11
d_gene: TRBD1
abundance: once

CDR3aa: CASMTRGGAGDRYGYTF
CDR3nt: TGTGCCAGCATGACACGAGGGGGCGCGGGGGATAGGTATGGCTACACCTTC
v_gene: TRBV2
j_gene: TRBJ1-2
len: 17
d_gene: TRBD1
abundance: once

CDR3aa: CASSPLEGQGNYEQYF
CDR3nt: TGTGCCAGCAGCCCCCTCGAGGGACAGGGAAACTACGAGCAGTACTTC
v_gene: TRBV5-5
j_gene: TRBJ2-7
len: 16
d_gene: TRBD1
abundance: -

CDR3aa: CATSRVADTQYF
CDR3nt: TGTGCCACCAGCAGAGTGGCAGATACGCAGTATTTT
v_gene: TRBV15
j_gene: TRBJ2-3
len: 12
d_gene: -
abundance: -

CDR3aa: CASRRQGDYLDIQYF
CDR3nt: TGTGCCAGCAGGCGACAGGGGGACTACCTTGACATTCAGTACTTC
v_gene: TRBV6-5
j_gene: TRBJ2-4
len: 15
d_gene: TRBD1
abundance: -

CDR3aa: CATFLGVLFEKLFF
CDR3nt: TGTGCCACCTTCCTCGGGGTTTTGTTTGAAAAACTGTTTTTT
v_gene: TRBV25-1
j_gene: TRBJ1-4
len: 14
d_gene: -
abundance: few

CDR3aa: CASSIARGPYEQYF
CDR3nt: TGTGCCAGTAGTATCGCAAGAGGGCCCTACGAGCAGTACTTC
v_gene: TRBV19
j_gene: TRBJ2-7
len: 14
d_gene: -
abundance: -

CDR3aa: CASSPRQGLDTIYF
CDR3nt: TGTGCCAGCTCACCAAGACAGGGGTTGGACACCATATATTTT
v_gene: TRBV18
j_gene: TRBJ1-3
len: 14
d_gene: TRBD1
abundance: -

CDR3aa: CASSLAGVEQFF
CDR3nt: TGCGCCAGCAGCTTGGCCGGGGTTGAGCAGTTCTTC
v_gene: TRBV5-1
j_gene: TRBJ2-1
len: 12
d_gene: -
abundance: -

CDR3aa: CASSFLAGARQETQYF
CDR3nt: TGCGCCAGCAGCTTCCTAGCGGGAGCGAGACAAGAGACCCAGTACTTC
v_gene: TRBV5-1
j_gene: TRBJ2-5
len: 16
d_gene: TRBD2
abundance: -

CDR3aa: CACRAGGAPFTDTQYF
CDR3nt: TGTGCCTGCCGAGCGGGAGGGGCCCCTTTCACAGATACGCAGTATTTT
v_gene: TRBV30
j_gene: TRBJ2-3
len: 16
d_gene: TRBD2
abundance: -

CDR3aa: CAWSRDTNQPQHF
CDR3nt: TGTGCCTGGAGTCGGGACACCAATCAGCCCCAGCATTTT
v_gene: TRBV30
j_gene: TRBJ1-5
len: 13
d_gene: -
abundance: few

CDR3aa: CASSWTSGETYEQYF
CDR3nt: TGCGCCAGCAGCTGGACTAGCGGTGAGACCTACGAGCAGTACTTC
v_gene: TRBV5-1
j_gene: TRBJ2-7
len: 15
d_gene: TRBD2
abundance: -

CDR3aa: CASRDRPYEQYF
CDR3nt: TGTGCCAGTAGGGACCGACCCTACGAGCAGTACTTC
v_gene: TRBV2
j_gene: TRBJ2-7
len: 12
d_gene: -
abundance: -

CDR3aa: CASSSERTFYEQYF
CDR3nt: TGTGCCAGCAGTTCGGAGAGGACTTTTTACGAGCAGTACTTC
v_gene: TRBV6-1
j_gene: TRBJ2-7
len: 14
d_gene: -
abundance: -

CDR3aa: CASGPHHRGLMNTEAFF
CDR3nt: TGTGCCAGCGGACCTCACCACAGAGGCCTCATGAACACTGAAGCTTTCTTT
v_gene: TRBV28
j_gene: TRBJ1-1
len: 17
d_gene: -
abundance: once

CDR3aa: CASSLGREGQFF
CDR3nt: TGTGCCAGCAGTTTAGGGCGGGAGGGCCAATTCTTC
v_gene: TRBV28
j_gene: TRBJ2-1
len: 12
d_gene: TRBD2
abundance: -

CDR3aa: CASSPSWAGHSNTEAFF
CDR3nt: TGTGCCAGCAGTCCTTCCTGGGCGGGACACTCGAACACTGAAGCTTTCTTT
v_gene: TRBV7-9
j_gene: TRBJ1-1
len: 17
d_gene: -
abundance: few

CDR3aa: CASSAGQGETQYF
CDR3nt: TGTGCCAGCAGCGCCGGACAGGGAGAGACCCAGTACTTC
v_gene: TRBV9
j_gene: TRBJ2-5
len: 13
d_gene: TRBD1
abundance: -

CDR3aa: CASSQAEGLSSYEQYF
CDR3nt: TGTGCCAGCAGCCAAGCGGAAGGCCTGTCCTCCTACGAGCAGTACTTC
v_gene: TRBV4-2
j_gene: TRBJ2-7
len: 16
d_gene: -
abundance: once

CDR3aa: CASSPLTTGIWDEQFF
CDR3nt: TGTGCCAGCAGCCCTCTAACGACGGGGATTTGGGATGAGCAGTTCTTC
v_gene: TRBV11-2
j_gene: TRBJ2-1
len: 16
d_gene: -
abundance: -

CDR3aa: CASSELGALDTQYF
CDR3nt: TGTGCCAGCAGTGAATTAGGGGCGTTAGATACGCAGTATTTT
v_gene: TRBV25-1
j_gene: TRBJ2-3
len: 14
d_gene: -
abundance: -

CDR3aa: CASSLGDTQYF
CDR3nt: TGTGCCAGCAGCTTGGGGGATACGCAGTATTTT
v_gene: TRBV5-4
j_gene: TRBJ2-3
len: 11
d_gene: -
abundance: -

CDR3aa: CASSLVSGSFSYEQYF
CDR3nt: TGTGCCAGCAGCTTGGTAAGCGGGAGTTTCTCCTACGAGCAGTACTTC
v_gene: TRBV5-4
j_gene: TRBJ2-7
len: 16
d_gene: TRBD2
abundance: -

CDR3aa: CASSSGYGYTF
CDR3nt: TGTGCCAGCAGTTCGGGGTATGGCTACACCTTC
v_gene: TRBV28
j_gene: TRBJ1-2
len: 11
d_gene: -
abundance: -

CDR3aa: CASRTGPSGYTF
CDR3nt: TGTGCCAGCAGAACAGGCCCCTCTGGCTACACCTTC
v_gene: TRBV6-1
j_gene: TRBJ1-2
len: 12
d_gene: -
abundance: -